Following are 21 T cell receptor beta chains from one sample sequenced in a study of cytomegalovirus exposure and HLA in healthy donors. Both 60 Vbeta primers and 13 Jbeta primers went into the PCR. Here immunoSEQ multiplex PCR was the method, and the copy in TCRdb shows in-frame clones only, minus some. Its table lists tens of thousands of clones. The sequenced sample consisted of PBMCs. Receptor source: a male donor in good health and CMV-seronegative.

The gene calls are TRBV29-1 and TRBJ2-2, with 8 bases identical to TRBD2. This CDR3 comprises 15 residues. The V gene end was trimmed by 4 bases and the J gene end by 1 base; junction bases not matched to a gene: 5. Per germline, CDR1 SQVTM and CDR2 ANQGSEA. The CDR3 region has the DNA TGCAGCGTTGGACCCAGCGGGAGGAACACCGGGGAGCTGTTTTTT. Amino acids: CSVGPSGRNTGELFF.

This rearrangement joins TRBV15 to TRBJ2-3; weak D call: TRBD1 (5 bases). V lost 0 bases and J 6 bases, leaving 13 bases between the germline ends. CDR1 LNHNV and CDR2 YYDKDF come from the germline V gene (reference sequence). The CDR3 is 15 amino acids. CDR3 region: CATSRDLRALDTQYF. CDR3 DNA sequence: TGTGCCACCAGCAGAGATCTCAGGGCTCTCGATACGCAGTATTTT.

The chain recombines TRBV6-6 with TRBJ2-2, with D tentatively TRBD1 (6 bases). The CDR3 covers 16 residues. Trimming pared 7 bases from V and 3 bases from J, leaving 18 bases between. Germline V CDR1 and CDR2: MNHNY, SVGAGI (reference sequence). The CDR3 loop reads CASTSIRGRDTGELFF. In DNA, the CDR3 is TGTGCCAGCACCTCGATCAGGGGCCGGGACACCGGGGAGCTGTTTTTT.

The V and J genes are TRBV14 and TRBJ1-6; 8 nucleotides align to TRBD1. Trimming cost V 5 bases and J 14 bases; bases outside gene matches: 8. The germline CDR1 and CDR2 sequences are SGHDN and FVKESK. The CDR3 has 13 amino acids. The CDR3 is CASSNRQGLTLHF. In nucleotides, the CDR3 is TGTGCCAGCAGCAATCGACAGGGGCTGACCCTCCACTTT.

The rearrangement joins TRBV27 to TRBJ2-7; 8 nucleotides align to TRBD2. This CDR3 has 16 residues. Trimming cost V 5 bases and J 1 base; bases outside gene matches: 10. Per germline, CDR1 MNHEY and CDR2 SMNVEV (reference sequence). The CDR3 DNA reads TGTGCCAGCAGTCCTCGACCGGGACTAGGGTCCTACGAGCAGTACTTC. It specifies CASSPRPGLGSYEQYF.

CDR3 bases: TGTGCCTGGAGTGTAGCCCTGACAGGGAATGAAAAACTGTTTTTT. The encoded protein is CAWSVALTGNEKLFF. The chain employs TRBV30 and TRBJ1-4; 7 positions match TRBD1. Trimming removed 0 bases from V and 5 bases from J; junction bases left unmatched: 6. This CDR3 contains 15 residues. CDR1 and CDR2 (germline): GTSNPN, SVGIG (reference sequence). The variable domain in full, with the rest retrieved from reference TRBV30 and TRBJ1-4, is SQTIHQWPATLVQPVGSPLSLECTVEGTSNPNLYWYRQAAGRGLQLLFYSVGIGQISSEVPQNLSASRPQDRQFILSSKKLLLSDSGFYLCAWSVALTGNEKLFFGSGTQLSVL.

The chain couples TRBV19 to TRBJ2-5, with D tentatively TRBD1 (6 bases). The germline CDR1 and CDR2 sequences are LNHDA and SQIVND (reference sequence). Trimming left V 5 bases short and J 5 bases short, with 9 bases between. The CDR3 sequence is 12 residues long. The CDR3 DNA reads as TGTGCCAGTAGTCACAGGGACGAGACCCAGTACTTC. Translation gives CASSHRDETQYF.

A remark on this clone: Germline and junction disagree at one end, which may indicate a read error. The chain couples TRBV30 to TRBJ2-7, with 8 positions matching TRBD1. Germline V gene data show CDR1 as GTSNPN and CDR2 as SVGIG (reference sequence). The CDR3 covers 16 residues. CDR3 DNA sequence: TGTGCCTGGAGTCCCCCGGACAGGGCCTCCTCCAACGAGCAGTACTTC. Translating gives CAWSPPDRASSNEQYF.

This chain links TRBV29-1 with TRBJ1-2; no reliable D call. CDR1 SQVTM and CDR2 ANQGSEA come from the germline V gene. V lost 0 bases, J lost 3 bases, and 20 bases lay in between. The CDR3 contains 17 residues. CDR3 sequence: CSVEDSGFRRSYYGYTF. The DNA for the CDR3 is TGCAGCGTTGAAGATAGTGGATTTCGCAGGTCTTACTATGGCTACACCTTC.

The chain links TRBV18 to TRBJ1-2, with 11 nucleotides matching TRBD1. The junction had 6 bases not matched to a gene; V was cut back by 2 bases and J by 7 bases. This CDR3 spans 15 amino acids. Germline-derived CDR1 and CDR2 are KGHSH and LQKENI. The CDR3 coding sequence is TGTGCCAGCTCACCAACCGGACAGGGGGCGCTTGGCTACACCTTC. This codes for CASSPTGQGALGYTF.

The CDR3 DNA sequence: TGTGCCAGCAGCCCGAGGCCAGACGAGCAGTACTTC. Its protein is CASSPRPDEQYF. This chain links TRBV7-2 with TRBJ2-7; D ambiguous. CDR1 is SGHTA and CDR2 is FQGNSA in the germline V gene. Deletions cut 5 bases from V and 5 bases from J, with 10 bases between. The CDR3 totals 12 residues.

V is TRBV7-2 and J is TRBJ2-7; 8 nucleotides agree with TRBD2. Unmatched junction bases numbered 15, after V lost 2 bases and J lost 6 bases. The CDR3 runs to 17 residues. CDR1 SGHTA and CDR2 FQGNSA come from the germline V gene. The CDR3 region is CASSLTQGWVAGREQYF. For the CDR3, the DNA is TGTGCCAGCAGCTTAACCCAGGGTTGGGTAGCGGGACGCGAGCAGTACTTC.

The J gene is TRBJ2-1, the V gene TRBV7-3; D is uncertain. The V end was cut by 2 bases, the J end by 6 bases, with 14 bases between. The germline V gene has CDR1 SGHTA and CDR2 FQGTGA. The CDR3 has 15 residues. CDR3 amino acids: CASSLDGGSGNEQFF. In DNA, the CDR3 is TGTGCCAGCAGCTTAGATGGCGGCTCGGGCAATGAGCAGTTCTTC. The full variable domain, completed using reference TRBV7-3 and TRBJ2-1, is GAGVSQTPSNKVTEKGKYVELRCDPISGHTALYWYRQSLGQGPEFLIYFQGTGAADDSGLPNDRFFAVRPEGSVSTLKIQRTERGDSAVYLCASSLDGGSGNEQFFGPGTRLTVL.

The chain joins TRBV5-6 to TRBJ1-1, with D possibly TRBD1 on 5 matching bases. This CDR3 has 12 amino acids. Trimming cost V 5 bases and J 7 bases, with 12 bases left between them. Germline lookup yields CDR1 SGHDT and CDR2 YYEEEE. CDR3 in DNA: TGTGCCAGCAGTTCAGGGTTGGGTGAAGCTTTCTTT. This encodes CASSSGLGEAFF.

This chain uses TRBV5-1 with TRBJ2-7, with 7 positions matching TRBD1. Germline CDR1 reads SGHRS; CDR2 reads YFSETQ. With V trimmed by 4 bases and J by 3 bases, 7 bases remained unmatched. The CDR3 sequence is 14 residues long. DNA for the CDR3: TGCGCCAGCAGCCAAGACCGGGACAGCTACGAGCAGTACTTC. Translation gives CASSQDRDSYEQYF.

V usage is TRBV28 and J usage is TRBJ1-5; the match to TRBD1 covers 11 bases. The CDR3 spans 15 residues. Germline assignment: CDR1 MDHEN and CDR2 SYDVKM. V was pared by 4 bases and J by 5 bases, with 4 bases of the junction left unmatched. CDR3 amino acids: CASSSGTGGDQPQHF. DNA for the CDR3: TGTGCCAGCAGTTCCGGGACAGGGGGGGATCAGCCCCAGCATTTT.

The CDR3 region is CASKTGQKNYGYTF. CDR3 bases: TGTGCCAGCAAAACGGGACAGAAAAACTATGGCTACACCTTC. V gene TRBV2 combines with J gene TRBJ1-2; 7 bases are shared with TRBD1. The CDR3 consists of 14 residues. V gave up 7 bases and J gave up 2 bases; unmatched junction bases: 7. Per germline, CDR1 SNHLY and CDR2 FYNNEI.

The rearrangement links TRBV4-1 to TRBJ1-2, with D possibly being TRBD1 (5 bases). The V end was cut by 4 bases, the J end by 6 bases, with 18 bases between. Germline values: CDR1 MGHRA, CDR2 YSYEKL. The CDR3 consists of 15 residues. The CDR3 loop reads CASSRILQATNGYTF. DNA of the CDR3: TGCGCCAGCAGCCGGATCCTACAGGCAACCAATGGCTACACCTTC.

The chain uses TRBV4-1 and TRBJ2-2; no definite D call. The length of the CDR3 is 14 residues. The V and J ends lost 0 bases and 4 bases respectively, with 6 bases between them. Germline V gene lookup returns CDR1 MGHRA and CDR2 YSYEKL. The CDR3 coding sequence is TGCGCCAGCAGCCAAGATTTGAGCACCGGGGAGCTGTTTTTT. It yields the protein CASSQDLSTGELFF.

The chain combines TRBV4-1 with TRBJ2-4, with D possibly being TRBD2 (7 bases). This CDR3 is built from 18 residues. The germline V gene encodes CDR1 MGHRA and CDR2 YSYEKL. V was trimmed by 1 base and J by 6 bases, leaving 22 bases between them. The CDR3 DNA follows: TGCGCCAGCAGCCAAGGGGGAAGGGGGAGGGCCGAGGGAAACATTCAGTACTTC. Translating gives CASSQGGRGRAEGNIQYF.

V is TRBV18 and J is TRBJ2-7, with D tentatively TRBD2 (6 bases). The germline V and J ends were trimmed by 3 bases and 3 bases, with 12 bases remaining between them. Germline lookup yields CDR1 KGHSH and CDR2 LQKENI. The CDR3 extends over 14 amino acids. CDR3 in amino acids: CASSPSGGIYEQYF. The CDR3 DNA reads as TGTGCCAGCTCACCCTCCGGGGGAATCTACGAGCAGTACTTC.